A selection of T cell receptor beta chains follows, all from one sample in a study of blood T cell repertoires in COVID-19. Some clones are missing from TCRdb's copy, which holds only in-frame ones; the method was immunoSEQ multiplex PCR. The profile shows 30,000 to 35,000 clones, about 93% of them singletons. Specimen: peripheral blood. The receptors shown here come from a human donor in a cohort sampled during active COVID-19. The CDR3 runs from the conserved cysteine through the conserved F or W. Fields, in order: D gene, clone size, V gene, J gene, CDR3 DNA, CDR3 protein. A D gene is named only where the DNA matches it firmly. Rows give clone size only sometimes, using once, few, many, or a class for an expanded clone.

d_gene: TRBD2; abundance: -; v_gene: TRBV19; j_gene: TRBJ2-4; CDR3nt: TGTGCCAGTAGTATAGAAGGGAGGGAACCCCTAGCCAAAAACATTCAGTACTTC; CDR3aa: CASSIEGREPLAKNIQYF
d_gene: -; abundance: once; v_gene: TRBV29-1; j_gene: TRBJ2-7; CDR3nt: TGCAGCGTTGAAGATCAACAGGGGGGGACCTACGAGCAGTACTTC; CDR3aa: CSVEDQQGGTYEQYF
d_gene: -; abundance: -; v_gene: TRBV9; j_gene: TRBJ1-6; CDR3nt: TGTGCCAGCAGCGGGAGGGACCGGGGTTCACCCCTCCACTTT; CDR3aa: CASSGRDRGSPLHF
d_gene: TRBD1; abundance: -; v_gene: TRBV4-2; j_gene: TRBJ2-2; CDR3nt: TGTGCCAGCAGCCAAGTCACAGGGGGACACGGGGAGCTGTTTTTT; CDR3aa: CASSQVTGGHGELFF
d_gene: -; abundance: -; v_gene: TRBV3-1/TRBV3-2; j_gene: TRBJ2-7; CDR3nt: TGTGCCAGCAGCCGGACAGCACAATTTTACGAGCAGTACTTC; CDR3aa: CASSRTAQFYEQYF
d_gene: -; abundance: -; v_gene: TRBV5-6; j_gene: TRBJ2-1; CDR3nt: TGTGCCAGCAGCTTGGGGCCTACCCAGGGGTCGAGCAATGAGCAGTTCTTC; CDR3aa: CASSLGPTQGSSNEQFF
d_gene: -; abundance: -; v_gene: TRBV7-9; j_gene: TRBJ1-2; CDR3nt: TGTGCCAGCAGCTTGGGACTCAGCTATGGCTACACCTTC; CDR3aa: CASSLGLSYGYTF
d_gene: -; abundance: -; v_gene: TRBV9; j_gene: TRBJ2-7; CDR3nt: TGTGCCAGCAGCGCGAGTTCGAGTCTTTCCTACGAGCAGTACTTC; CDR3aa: CASSASSSLSYEQYF
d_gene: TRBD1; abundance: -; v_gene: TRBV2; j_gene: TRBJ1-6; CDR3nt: TGTGCCAGCAGCTTCACAGGGGGCTATTCACCCCTCCACTTT; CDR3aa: CASSFTGGYSPLHF
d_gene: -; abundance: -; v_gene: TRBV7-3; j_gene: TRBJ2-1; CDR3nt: TGTGCCAGCAGCCCCCAGGGTGGTGGGTTGGGTGAGCAGTTCTTC; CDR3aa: CASSPQGGGLGEQFF
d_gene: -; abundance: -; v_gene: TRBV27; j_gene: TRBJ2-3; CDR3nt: TGTGCCAGCAGTTACACTAGCCTCCCGTTCACAGATACGCAGTATTTT; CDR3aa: CASSYTSLPFTDTQYF
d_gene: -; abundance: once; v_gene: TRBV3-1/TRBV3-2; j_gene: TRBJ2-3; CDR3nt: TGTGCCACCGAGGGTTTGGATACGCAGTATTTT; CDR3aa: CATEGLDTQYF
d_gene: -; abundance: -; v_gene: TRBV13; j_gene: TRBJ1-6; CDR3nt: TGTGCCAGCAGCCTCTGGACGGGGAGCTCCTATAATTCACCCCTCCACTTT; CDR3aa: CASSLWTGSSYNSPLHF
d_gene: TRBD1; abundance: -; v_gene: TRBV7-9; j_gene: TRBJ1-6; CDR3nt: TGTGCCAGCAGCTTAGACAGGGGCGGATCACCCCTCCACTTT; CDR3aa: CASSLDRGGSPLHF
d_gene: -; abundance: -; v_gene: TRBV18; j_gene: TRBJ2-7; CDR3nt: TGTGCCAGCTCACTAGCGTCTAGCTCCTACGAGCAGTACTTC; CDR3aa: CASSLASSSYEQYF
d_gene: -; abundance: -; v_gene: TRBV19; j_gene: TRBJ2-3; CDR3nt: TGTGCCAGTAGTATCTTGTACACAGATACGCAGTATTTT; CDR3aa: CASSILYTDTQYF
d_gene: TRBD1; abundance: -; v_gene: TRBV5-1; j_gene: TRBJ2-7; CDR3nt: TGCGCCAGCAGACCGGGACAGGGAATTTACGAGCAGTACTTC; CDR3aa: CASRPGQGIYEQYF
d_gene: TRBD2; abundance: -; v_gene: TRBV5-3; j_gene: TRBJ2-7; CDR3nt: TGTGCCAGAAGCACCCGGGGGGAGACTAGCCCCTACGAGCAGTACTTC; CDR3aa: CARSTRGETSPYEQYF
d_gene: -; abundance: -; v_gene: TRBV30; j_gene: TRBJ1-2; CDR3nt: TGTGCCTGGAGTGTACAAAGGGGCGCTAACTATGGCTACACCTTC; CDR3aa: CAWSVQRGANYGYTF
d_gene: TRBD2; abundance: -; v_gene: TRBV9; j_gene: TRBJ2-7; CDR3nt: TGTGCCAGCAGCAGTAGCGGGACCCACTACGAGCAGTACTTC; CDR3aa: CASSSSGTHYEQYF
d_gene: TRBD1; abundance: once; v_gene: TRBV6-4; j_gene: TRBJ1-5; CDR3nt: TGTGCCAGCAGAAGAGGGACAGAGAATCAGCCCCAGCATTTT; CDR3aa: CASRRGTENQPQHF
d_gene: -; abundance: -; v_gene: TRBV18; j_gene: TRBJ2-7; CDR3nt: TGTGCCAGCTCACCGTCTGGGGCCGAGCAGTACTTC; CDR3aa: CASSPSGAEQYF
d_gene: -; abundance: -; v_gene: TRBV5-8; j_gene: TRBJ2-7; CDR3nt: TGTGCCGTCGGGGGAACCTACGAGCAGTACTTC; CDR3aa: CAVGGTYEQYF
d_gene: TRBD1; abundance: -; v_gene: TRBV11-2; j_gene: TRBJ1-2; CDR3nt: TGTGCCAGCAGCTTATGGGGACAGGACTCCTCTAACTATGGCTACACCTTC; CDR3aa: CASSLWGQDSSNYGYTF
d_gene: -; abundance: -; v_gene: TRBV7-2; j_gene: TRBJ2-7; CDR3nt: TGTGCCAGCAGCTTAACAGAAAAATACGAGCAGTACTTC; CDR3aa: CASSLTEKYEQYF
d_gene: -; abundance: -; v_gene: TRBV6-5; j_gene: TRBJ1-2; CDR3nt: TGTGCCAGCAGTTACTCGGGGGGGTTGTATGGCTACACCTTC; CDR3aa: CASSYSGGLYGYTF
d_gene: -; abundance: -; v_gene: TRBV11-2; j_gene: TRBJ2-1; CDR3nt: TGTGCCAGCACCTCAGCGGTACTCTACAATGAGCAGTTCTTC; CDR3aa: CASTSAVLYNEQFF
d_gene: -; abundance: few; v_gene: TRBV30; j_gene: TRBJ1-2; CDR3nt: TGTGCCTGGAGTTGGGAGAATGGCTACACCTTC; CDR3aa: CAWSWENGYTF
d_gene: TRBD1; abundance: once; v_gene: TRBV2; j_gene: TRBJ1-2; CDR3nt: TGTGCCAACAGACAGGGCCCTTCCTATGGCTACACCTTC; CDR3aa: CANRQGPSYGYTF
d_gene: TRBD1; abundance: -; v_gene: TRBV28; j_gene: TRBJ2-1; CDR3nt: TGTGCCAGCATGCTCCCCGGGACAGGGGGCCACAATGAGCAGTTCTTC; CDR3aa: CASMLPGTGGHNEQFF
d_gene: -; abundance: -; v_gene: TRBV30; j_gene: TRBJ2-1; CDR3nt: TGTGCCTCTTCTGCGACTGGCTATGAGCAGTTCTTC; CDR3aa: CASSATGYEQFF
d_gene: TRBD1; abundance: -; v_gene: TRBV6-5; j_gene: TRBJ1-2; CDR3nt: TGTGCCAGCACTTTAGGGGGCAACTTAGAGAGCTACACCTTC; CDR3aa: CASTLGGNLESYTF
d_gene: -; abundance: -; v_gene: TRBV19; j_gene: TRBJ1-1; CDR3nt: TGTGCCAGTAAGCCGGAGCCCGGGTTTGGCACTGAAGCTTTCTTT; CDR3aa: CASKPEPGFGTEAFF
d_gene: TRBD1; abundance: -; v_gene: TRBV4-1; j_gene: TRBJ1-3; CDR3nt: TGCGCCAGCAGCCAAGTTGGACAGGGGGCTCTTGGAAACACCATATATTTT; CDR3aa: CASSQVGQGALGNTIYF
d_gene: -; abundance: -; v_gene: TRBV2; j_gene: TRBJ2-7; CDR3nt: TGTGCCAGCAGTGAACAGGAAGGCTATGAGCAGTACTTC; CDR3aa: CASSEQEGYEQYF
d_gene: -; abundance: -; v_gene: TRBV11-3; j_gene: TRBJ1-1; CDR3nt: TGTGCCAGCAGCTTGGGGGGGGGACGCGGCACTGAAGCTTTCTTT; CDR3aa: CASSLGGGRGTEAFF
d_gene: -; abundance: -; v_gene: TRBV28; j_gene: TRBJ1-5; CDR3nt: TGTGCCAGCTCAGTGGACAGTTCTTTTGGAAATCAGCCCCAGCATTTT; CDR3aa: CASSVDSSFGNQPQHF
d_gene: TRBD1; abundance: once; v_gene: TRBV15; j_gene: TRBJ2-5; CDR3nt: TGTGCCACCAGCAGATCGGACAGGGCGCGAGAGACCCAGTACTTC; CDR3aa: CATSRSDRARETQYF
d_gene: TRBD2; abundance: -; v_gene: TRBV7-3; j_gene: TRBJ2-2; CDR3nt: TGTGCCAGCAGCGTACTAGCGGGAGCAGAGTCCGGGGAGCTGTTTTTT; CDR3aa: CASSVLAGAESGELFF
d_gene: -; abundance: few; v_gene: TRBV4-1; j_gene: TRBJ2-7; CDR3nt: TGCGCCAGCAGCCAAGCAGAGGGTTTTCTCTACGAGCAGTACTTC; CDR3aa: CASSQAEGFLYEQYF
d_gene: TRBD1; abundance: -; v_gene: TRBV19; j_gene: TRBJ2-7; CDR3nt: TGTGCCAGTAGAGATGGCAGGGGGAGCCACGAGCAGTACTTC; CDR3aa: CASRDGRGSHEQYF
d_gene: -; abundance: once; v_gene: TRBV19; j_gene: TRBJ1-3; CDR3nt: TGTGCCAGTAGTCTCCCCCCCGGGACACCAGGAAACACCATATATTTT; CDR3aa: CASSLPPGTPGNTIYF
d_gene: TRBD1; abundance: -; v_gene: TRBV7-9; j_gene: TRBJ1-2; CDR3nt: TGTGCCAGCAGCTGGACAGGGGGCTCTTTAAGCGGCTACACCTTC; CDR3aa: CASSWTGGSLSGYTF
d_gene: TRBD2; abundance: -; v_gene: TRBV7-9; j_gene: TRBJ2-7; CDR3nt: TGTGCCAGCAGCCAACCTCGGGGGGGCTCCTACGAGCAGTACTTC; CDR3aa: CASSQPRGGSYEQYF
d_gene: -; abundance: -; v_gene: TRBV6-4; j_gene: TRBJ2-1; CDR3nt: TGTGCCAGCAGTGACTCGCAGGGAACGCAGCAGTTCTTC; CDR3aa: CASSDSQGTQQFF
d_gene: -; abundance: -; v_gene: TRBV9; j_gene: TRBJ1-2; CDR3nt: TGTGCCAGCAGCAACCGACTGACGAAAACCGTGGGCTACACCTTC; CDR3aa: CASSNRLTKTVGYTF
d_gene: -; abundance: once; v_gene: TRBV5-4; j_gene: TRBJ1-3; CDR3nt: TGTGCCAGCAGCTTGAGAGGGTTCGGAAACACCATATATTTT; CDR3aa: CASSLRGFGNTIYF
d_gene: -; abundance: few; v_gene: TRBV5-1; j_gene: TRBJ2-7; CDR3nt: TGCGCCAGCAGCTCGATACAGGGTTTCGACGAGCAGTACTTC; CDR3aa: CASSSIQGFDEQYF
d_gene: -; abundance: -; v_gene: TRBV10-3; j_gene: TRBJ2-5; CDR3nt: TGTGCCATCAGTGAGGGCCCCGTGAAGACCCAGTACTTC; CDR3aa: CAISEGPVKTQYF
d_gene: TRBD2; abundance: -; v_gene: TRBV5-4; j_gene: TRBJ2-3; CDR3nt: TGTGCCAGCAGCTCCCAAGGGACTAGCGGGGGTACAGATACGCAGTATTTT; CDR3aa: CASSSQGTSGGTDTQYF
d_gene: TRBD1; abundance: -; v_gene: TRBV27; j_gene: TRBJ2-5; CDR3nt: TGTGCCAGCAGTTTATTAAGGGGGCGAAGTCTCGTAGAGACCCAGTACTTC; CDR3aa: CASSLLRGRSLVETQYF
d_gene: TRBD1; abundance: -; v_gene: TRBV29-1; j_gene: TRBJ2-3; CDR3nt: TGCAGCAACCAGGGGGCGGCGGATACGCAGTATTTT; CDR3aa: CSNQGAADTQYF
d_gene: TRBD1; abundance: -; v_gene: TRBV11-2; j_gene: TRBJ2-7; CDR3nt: TGTGCCAGCAGCTTGGGACAGGGGGCGCGAGAGCAGTACTTC; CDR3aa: CASSLGQGAREQYF
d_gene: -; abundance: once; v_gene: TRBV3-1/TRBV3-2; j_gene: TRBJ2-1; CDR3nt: TGTGCCAGCAGCGGGCAGATCTCCTACAATGAGCAGTTCTTC; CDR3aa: CASSGQISYNEQFF
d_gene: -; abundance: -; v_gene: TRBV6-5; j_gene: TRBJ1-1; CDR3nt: TGTGCCAGCCGGGGGCCGGGAGGGATAAACACTGAAGCTTTCTTT; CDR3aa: CASRGPGGINTEAFF